This T cell receptor beta chain was obtained from a study of cytomegalovirus exposure and HLA in healthy donors. Germline loops: CDR1 SGHNT, CDR2 YYREEE (reference sequence). This CDR3 contains 15 residues. Losses at the gene ends were 4 bases for V and 1 base for J; bases not matched to a gene: 6. A multiplex PCR was run with 60 Vbeta primers and 13 Jbeta primers. The data were produced by immunoSEQ multiplex PCR, yet TCRdb's version contains in-frame clones alone and is incomplete. The profile shows about 89,000 clones, 85% of them singletons. Concerning this clone itself: Its cognate antigen is unknown.

Study observations and caveats: CMV serostatus alone was available as immune exposure information. TCR beta chains numbering roughly 150 were designated cytomegalovirus-associated. Common viral pathogens seemed to be connected with several of the most significant clusters, according to a later analysis. Most TCR beta V segments were productive about 90% or about 30% of the time in an earlier analysis.

The chain recombines TRBV5-4 with TRBJ1-1; TRBD1 matches at 8 bases. Sequenced input: PBMCs. This receptor was identified in a man between 40 and 49 years old in good health and CMV-seropositive. CDR3 region: CASSPTGTGNTEAFF. CDR3 DNA: TGTGCCAGCAGCCCGACCGGGACAGGGAACACTGAAGCTTTCTTT.